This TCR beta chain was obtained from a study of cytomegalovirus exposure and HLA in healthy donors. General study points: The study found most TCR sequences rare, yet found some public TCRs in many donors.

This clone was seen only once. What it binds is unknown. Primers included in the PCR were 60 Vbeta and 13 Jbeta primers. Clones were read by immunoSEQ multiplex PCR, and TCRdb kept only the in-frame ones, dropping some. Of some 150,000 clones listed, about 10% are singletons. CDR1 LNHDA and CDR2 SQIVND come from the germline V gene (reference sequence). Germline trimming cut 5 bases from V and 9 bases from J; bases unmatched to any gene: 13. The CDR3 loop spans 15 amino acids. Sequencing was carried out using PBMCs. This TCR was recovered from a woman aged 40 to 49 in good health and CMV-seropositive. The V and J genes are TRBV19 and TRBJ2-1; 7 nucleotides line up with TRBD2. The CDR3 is CASSAGGMGVSEQFF. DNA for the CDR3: TGTGCCAGTAGTGCCGGGGGGATGGGCGTCTCTGAGCAGTTCTTC.